This T cell receptor beta chain is drawn from a study of blood T cell repertoires in COVID-19. The assay was immunoSEQ multiplex PCR, and TCRdb's table has in-frame clones only and misses some. Of roughly 230,000 clones in the sample, roughly 89% were seen once. A remark on this clone: Other DNA sequences in the same sample also yield this CDR3.

Germline V gives CDR1 MNHEY, CDR2 SVGAGI. This CDR3 contains 15 residues. The J segment lost 5 bases and the V segment lost 4 bases, leaving 10 bases of the junction unmatched. This TCR was sampled from a woman aged 25 to 39 with acute COVID-19. The sample taken for sequencing was PBMCs or T cells enriched from blood (not recorded which). This chain uses TRBV6-5 with TRBJ2-7; 8 bases line up with TRBD1. The CDR3 nucleotides read TGTGCCAGCAGTTTCTCGGACAGGGTCGTCAACGAGCAGTACTTC. Translating it yields CASSFSDRVVNEQYF.